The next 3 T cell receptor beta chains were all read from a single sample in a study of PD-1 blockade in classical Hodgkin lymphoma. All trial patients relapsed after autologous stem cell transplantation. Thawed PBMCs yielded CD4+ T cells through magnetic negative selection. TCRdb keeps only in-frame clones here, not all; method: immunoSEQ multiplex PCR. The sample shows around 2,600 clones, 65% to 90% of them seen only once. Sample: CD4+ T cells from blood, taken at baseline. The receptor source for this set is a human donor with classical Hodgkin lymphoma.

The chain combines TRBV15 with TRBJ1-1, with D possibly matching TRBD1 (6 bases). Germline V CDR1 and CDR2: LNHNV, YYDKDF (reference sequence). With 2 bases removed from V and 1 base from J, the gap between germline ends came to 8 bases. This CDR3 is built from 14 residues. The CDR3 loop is CATSRLTGNTEAFF. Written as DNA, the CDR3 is TGTGCCACCAGCAGACTGACAGGGAACACTGAAGCTTTCTTT.

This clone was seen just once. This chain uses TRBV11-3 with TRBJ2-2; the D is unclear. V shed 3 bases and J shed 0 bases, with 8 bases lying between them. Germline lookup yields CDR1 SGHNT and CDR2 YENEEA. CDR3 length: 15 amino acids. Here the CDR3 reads CASSFGGANTGELFF. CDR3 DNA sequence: TGTGCCAGCAGCTTCGGTGGTGCGAACACCGGGGAGCTGTTTTTT.

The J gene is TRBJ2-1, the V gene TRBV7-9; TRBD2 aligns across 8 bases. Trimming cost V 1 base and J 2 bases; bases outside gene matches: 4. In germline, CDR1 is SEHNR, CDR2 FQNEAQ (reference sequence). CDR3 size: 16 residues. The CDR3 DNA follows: TGTGCCAGCAGCTTAGGTAATAGCGGGGCCTACAATGAGCAGTTCTTC. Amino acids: CASSLGNSGAYNEQFF.